Listed here is a single TCR beta chain. The data were produced by immunoSEQ multiplex PCR, yet TCRdb's version contains in-frame clones alone and is incomplete. The sample lists around 75,000 clones, roughly 86% occurring once. The sample comes from a study of blood T cell repertoires in COVID-19. The CDR3 is 11 residues long. The V end was cut by 3 bases, the J end by 10 bases, with 10 bases between. CDR1 and CDR2 from the germline V gene are GTSNPN and SVGIG (reference sequence). The sequence derives from a man between 65 and 79 years old with active COVID-19. This chain uses TRBV30 with TRBJ2-1; D uncertain. Specimen: peripheral blood. DNA for the CDR3: TGTGCCTGGAGCCAACAGAACGAGCAGTTCTTC. This sequence encodes CAWSQQNEQFF.